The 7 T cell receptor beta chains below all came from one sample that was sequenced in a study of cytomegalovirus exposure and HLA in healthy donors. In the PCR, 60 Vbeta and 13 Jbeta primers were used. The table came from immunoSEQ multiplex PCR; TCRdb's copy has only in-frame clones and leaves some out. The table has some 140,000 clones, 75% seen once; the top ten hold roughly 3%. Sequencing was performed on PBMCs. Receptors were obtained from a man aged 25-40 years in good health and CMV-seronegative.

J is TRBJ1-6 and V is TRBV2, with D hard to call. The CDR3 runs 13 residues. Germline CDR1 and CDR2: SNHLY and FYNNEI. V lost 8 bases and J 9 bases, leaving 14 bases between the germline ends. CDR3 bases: TGTGCCAGCCTTAGACAATCACCTTCACCCCTCCACTTT. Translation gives CASLRQSPSPLHF.

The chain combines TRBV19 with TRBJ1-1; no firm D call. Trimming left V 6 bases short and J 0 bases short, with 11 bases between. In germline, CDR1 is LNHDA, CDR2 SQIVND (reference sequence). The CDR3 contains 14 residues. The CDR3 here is CASRAERMNTEAFF. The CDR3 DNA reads TGTGCCAGTAGGGCGGAGAGAATGAACACTGAAGCTTTCTTT.

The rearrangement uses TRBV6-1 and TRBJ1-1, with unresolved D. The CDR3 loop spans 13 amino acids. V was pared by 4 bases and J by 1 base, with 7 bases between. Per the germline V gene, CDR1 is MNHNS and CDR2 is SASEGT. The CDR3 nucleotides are TGTGCCAGCAGTGTAACAGCGAACACTGAAGCTTTCTTT. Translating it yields CASSVTANTEAFF.

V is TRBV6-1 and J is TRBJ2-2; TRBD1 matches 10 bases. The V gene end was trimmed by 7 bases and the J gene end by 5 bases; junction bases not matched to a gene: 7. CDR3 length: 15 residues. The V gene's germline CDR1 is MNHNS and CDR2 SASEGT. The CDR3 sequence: CASNLPGQGTGELFF. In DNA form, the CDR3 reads TGTGCCAGCAATTTGCCGGGACAGGGGACCGGGGAGCTGTTTTTT.

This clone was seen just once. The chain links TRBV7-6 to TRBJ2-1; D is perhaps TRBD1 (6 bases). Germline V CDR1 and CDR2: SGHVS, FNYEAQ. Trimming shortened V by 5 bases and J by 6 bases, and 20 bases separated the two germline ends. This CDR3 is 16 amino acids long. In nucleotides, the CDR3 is TGTGCCAGCAGCCCAATCCGGGGCCAAGGGGGCAATGAGCAGTTCTTC. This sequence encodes CASSPIRGQGGNEQFF.

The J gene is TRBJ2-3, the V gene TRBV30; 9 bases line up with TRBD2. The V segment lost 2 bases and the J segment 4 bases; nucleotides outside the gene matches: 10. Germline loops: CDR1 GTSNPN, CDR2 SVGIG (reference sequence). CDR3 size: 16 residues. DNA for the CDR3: TGTGCCTGGAGTTTATTTGCTAGCGGGGTATCAGATACGCAGTATTTT. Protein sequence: CAWSLFASGVSDTQYF. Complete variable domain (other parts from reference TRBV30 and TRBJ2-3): SQTIHQWPATLVQPVGSPLSLECTVEGTSNPNLYWYRQAAGRGLQLLFYSVGIGQISSEVPQNLSASRPQDRQFILSSKKLLLSDSGFYLCAWSLFASGVSDTQYFGPGTRLTVL.

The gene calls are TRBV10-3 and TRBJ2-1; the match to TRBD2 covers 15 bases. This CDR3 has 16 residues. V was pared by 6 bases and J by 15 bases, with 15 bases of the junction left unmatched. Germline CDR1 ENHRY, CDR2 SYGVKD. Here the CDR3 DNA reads TGTGCCATCAGAACTCCCGGACTAGCGGGGGGGCCTTGGTCGTTCTTC. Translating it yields CAIRTPGLAGGPWSFF.